The rows below give T cell receptor beta chains drawn from one sample of a study of T-cell reconstitution after alpha-beta-depleted transplantation in children. TCRdb itself ran the PCR reads through MiXCR, one entry per CDR3 protein. This table holds 450,000 to 600,000 distinct CDR3 sequences, around a third found once. Here the sequenced sample was PBMCs from the stem cell graft donor, taken from the stem cell graft. All receptors derive from a human donor who donated a stem cell graft to a child with aplastic anemia. The CDR3 runs from the conserved cysteine through the conserved F or W. The D gene is left open where the match is weak. Not every row has a clone size; where given, it reads once, few, many or a size class.

CDR3nt,CDR3aa,v_gene,j_gene,d_gene,abundance
TGCGCCAGCAGCCAAGATCAGGCTAGCGGGAGAAACATTCAGTACTTC,CASSQDQASGRNIQYF,TRBV4-1,TRBJ2-4,TRBD2,few
TGTGCCATCAGTCAAACCGGGACTAGCGGGAGTCGGGACACCGGGGAGCTGTTTTTT,CAISQTGTSGSRDTGELFF,TRBV10-3,TRBJ2-2,TRBD2,many
TGTGCCTGGGCCTCTCCAGCCCGGCTAGCCGTAGATACGCAGTATTTT,CAWASPARLAVDTQYF,TRBV30,TRBJ2-3,NA,NA
TGTGCCAGCAGGTCGTGGTTGGGCGGGAGTACCGAGCAGTACTTC,CASRSWLGGSTEQYF,TRBV28,TRBJ2-7,TRBD2,NA
TGTGCCAGCAGCTCGAACGTCCCGGGACTAGCGGGAGTGAATGAAAATGAGCAGTTCTTC,CASSSNVPGLAGVNENEQFF,TRBV11-1,TRBJ2-1,TRBD2,NA
TGCAGTGCTAGAGATAGGGACAGAGGATCTATGGGCTACACCTTC,CSARDRDRGSMGYTF,TRBV20-1,TRBJ1-2,TRBD1,few
TGTGCCAGCAGTACCGGGACTAGCGGAAACAATGAGCAGTTCTTC,CASSTGTSGNNEQFF,TRBV6-4,TRBJ2-1,TRBD2,few
TGTGCCACCAGTGATTTTTCGGGGACAGATACGCAGTATTTT,CATSDFSGTDTQYF,TRBV24-1,TRBJ2-3,NA,few
TGTGCCAGCCGCGCGGACAGGGCGGGAACCGGGGAGCTGTTTTTT,CASRADRAGTGELFF,TRBV4-2,TRBJ2-2,TRBD1,NA
TGTGCCAGCAGTCCCTCGATACCCTACGAGCAGTACTTC,CASSPSIPYEQYF,TRBV27,TRBJ2-7,NA,few
TGTGCCAGCAGTTTCAGCAGGGACGGTGCTAATGAGCAGTTCTTC,CASSFSRDGANEQFF,TRBV6-5,TRBJ2-1,NA,NA
TGTGCCAGCAGTCCCCCTAGCAACTACAATGAGCAGTTCTTC,CASSPPSNYNEQFF,TRBV12-3/TRBV12-4,TRBJ2-1,NA,NA
TGTGCCAGCAGCCAAGTGCCGGGAGGGTCCCGGGAGCTGTTTTTT,CASSQVPGGSRELFF,TRBV14,TRBJ2-2,TRBD2,NA
TGTGCCAGCACCCTGATGATTGGCGGAACCTACAATGAGCAGTTCTTC,CASTLMIGGTYNEQFF,TRBV7-2,TRBJ2-1,NA,few
TGTGCCAGCAGCCTAGGACTAGCGGGATATAAAGATGAGCAGTTCTTC,CASSLGLAGYKDEQFF,TRBV5-6,TRBJ2-1,TRBD2,NA
TGCAGTGCTAGCTCCCGGTTTGGCGGGAGGGAAAATGAGCAGTTCTTC,CSASSRFGGRENEQFF,TRBV20-1,TRBJ2-1,TRBD2,few
TGTGCCAGCAGCCAGGGACAGGGTCTAGCCAAAAACATTCAGTACTTC,CASSQGQGLAKNIQYF,TRBV11-2,TRBJ2-4,TRBD1,NA
TGTGCCAGCAGCCTGATTCTAGGGGGAGTTGGTGAAAAACTGTTTTTT,CASSLILGGVGEKLFF,TRBV7-9,TRBJ1-4,NA,NA